This note documents a single T cell receptor (beta chain) sequence. In germline, CDR1 is SQVTM, CDR2 ANQGSEA. Trimming removed 6 bases from V and 2 bases from J; junction bases left unmatched: 15. The CDR3 runs 17 residues. These data belong to a study of T cell responses to AZD1222 COVID-19 vaccine. The protocol was immunoSEQ multiplex PCR, while the TCRdb copy is restricted to in-frame clones and leaves out a portion. The table shows roughly 200,000 clones, with around 88% occurring only once. This sample comprised peripheral blood, obtained on day 0 of AZD1222 vaccination. The chain is built from TRBV29-1 and TRBJ1-2; 10 bases map to TRBD1. This TCR derives from an adult in good health. CDR3 sequence reads: CSVGGQGKGEGNYGYTF. CDR3 DNA sequence: TGCAGCGTGGGGGGACAGGGGAAAGGGGAGGGCAACTATGGCTACACCTTC.